The TCR beta chain described here comes from a study of T cell changes during pregnancy in multiple sclerosis. The repertoire was sequenced with immunoSEQ multiplex PCR; TCRdb's copy has only in-frame clones and lacks some. The sample has 40,000 to 50,000 clones; 93% are singletons. This clone was seen a handful of times. The clonotype originates from a female donor with multiple sclerosis, enrolled in a pregnancy study. The specimen comprised CD8+ T cells from peripheral blood mononuclear cells, sampled after pregnancy.

The CDR3 region has the DNA TGTGCCAGCAGTTCCCAGACAGGGGGCTACGAGCAGTACTTC. It translates to CASSSQTGGYEQYF. The rearrangement joins TRBV27 to TRBJ2-7, with 9 nucleotides matching TRBD1. V gave up 4 bases and J gave up 3 bases; unmatched junction bases: 4. The CDR3 is made up of 14 amino acids. CDR1 is MNHEY, CDR2 SMNVEV, per germline (reference sequence).